The present TCR beta chain was sequenced within a study of T cells in Graves' hyperthyroidism and ophthalmopathy. Overall study context: Before treatment of any kind, peripheral blood was taken at initial diagnosis.

Study-wide results and limits: Stable hyperthyroidism was told apart from ophthalmopathy by a model built on 13 V-J features.

From RNA transcripts, TCR beta CDR3 regions were amplified. Researchers ran a first-round RT-PCR on the TCR CDR3 using the HTBI primer set. MiXCR, run by TCRdb on the multiplex PCR reads, gives a single entry per CDR3 protein. The profile shows fewer than 700,000 distinct CDR3 sequences, 17% of them singletons. V gave up 4 bases and J gave up 3 bases; unmatched junction bases: 5. The CDR3 sequence is 15 residues long. Germline V gives CDR1 KGHDR, CDR2 SFDVKD. Using over 8.5 ml of fresh peripheral blood, PBMCs were prepared. A note on this clonotype: No antigen is known for it.

The chain uses TRBV24-1 and TRBJ2-5; 9 bases align to TRBD1. Sequencing was performed on blood. The sequence was collected from a woman aged 18-29 years with Graves' ophthalmopathy. This chain's CDR3 is CATSDHGTGKETQYF. In DNA, the CDR3 is TGTGCCACCAGTGACCACGGGACAGGGAAAGAGACCCAGTACTTC.